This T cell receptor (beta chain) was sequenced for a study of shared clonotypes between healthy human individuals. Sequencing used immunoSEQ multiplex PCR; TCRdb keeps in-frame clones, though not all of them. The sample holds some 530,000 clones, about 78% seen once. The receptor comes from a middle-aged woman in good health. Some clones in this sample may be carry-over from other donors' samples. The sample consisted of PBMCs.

In DNA form, the CDR3 reads TGCAGCGTCCTGCGGCGGGAGAATTCGGTGGAGTTCTTC. It codes for CSVLRRENSVEFF. The chain carries TRBV29-1 and TRBJ2-1; 7 bases align to TRBD2. This CDR3 has 13 residues. The germline CDR1 and CDR2 sequences are SQVTM and ANQGSEA. V lost 6 bases to trimming and J lost 14 bases; unmatched junction nucleotides: 16.